These 10 T cell receptor beta chains came from one sample sequenced in a study of blood T cells in healthy people across ages (dated by TCRdb to 2013 to 2016). Libraries were built with 5' RACE. The reads were generated on an Illumina HiSeq 2500. A second PCR of roughly 7 to 12 cycles was run with a J-beta primer mix and a sample-barcoded 5' primer. Through fastp at Q25 and MiXCR, TCRdb rebuilt clones from the public reads, retaining in-frame beta chains. Merged by CDR3 protein, the rows form single entries marked with the most common genes and DNA. The sample includes approximately 810,000 distinct CDR3 sequences, with 29% observed a single time. Roughly 17% of the sample is taken by the ten largest. The sequenced sample consisted of blood. These receptor sequences come from a woman at least 80 years old in good health.

This clonotype was recorded a few times. The chain is built from TRBV2 and TRBJ2-2; 7 bases line up with TRBD1. The CDR3 is 14 residues long. CDR1 and CDR2 from the germline V gene are SNHLY and FYNNEI. Trimming removed 6 bases from V and 2 bases from J; junction bases left unmatched: 3. The CDR3 nucleotides are TGTGCCAGCAGGGGGACAGACAACACCGGGGAGCTGTTTTTT. Its translation is CASRGTDNTGELFF.

The CDR3 region is CASSLETGTATYEQYF. The CDR3 DNA is TGTGCCAGCAGCTTGGAGACAGGGACAGCTACCTACGAGCAGTACTTC. The V call is TRBV7-2, the J call TRBJ2-7; 7 bases are a match to TRBD1. The CDR3 has 16 amino acids. Per the germline V gene, CDR1 is SGHTA and CDR2 is FQGNSA. V lost 3 bases and J lost 2; bases outside the gene matches: 10.

This clonotype was seen at least ten times. The gene calls are TRBV24-1 and TRBJ2-1; D is perhaps TRBD2 (6 bases). CDR3 length: 13 residues. V was clipped by 6 bases and J by 7 bases, with 12 bases between them. Germline loops: CDR1 KGHDR, CDR2 SFDVKD. The CDR3 nucleotides are TGTGCCACCAGTAAGGGAGGCGTAAATGAGCAGTTCTTC. Protein product: CATSKGGVNEQFF.

This clonotype was seen repeatedly, ten times or more. V usage is TRBV15 and J usage is TRBJ1-2; a possible D gene is TRBD1 (5 bases). Germline CDR1 LNHNV, CDR2 YYDKDF (reference sequence). Trimming took 0 bases from V and 5 from J, leaving 16 bases between them. The CDR3 runs to 16 residues. CDR3 sequence reads: CATSRDRVIGGYGYTF. DNA for the CDR3: TGTGCCACCAGCAGAGACAGGGTGATCGGGGGTTATGGCTACACCTTC.

This clonotype occurred a few times. This chain connects TRBV7-6 to TRBJ2-2, with TRBD1 matching 10 bases. In germline, CDR1 is SGHVS, CDR2 FNYEAQ. The V segment lost 8 bases and the J segment 6 bases; nucleotides outside the gene matches: 9. CDR3 size: 15 residues. CDR3: CASQSTGGSPGELFF. The CDR3 nucleotides are TGTGCCAGCCAATCGACAGGGGGCAGTCCCGGGGAGCTGTTTTTT.

This clonotype is a singleton in its sample. A read error is possible here, since a much larger clone lies one base away. The J gene is TRBJ2-5, the V gene TRBV14, with TRBD2 matching over 12 bases. From germline, CDR1 is SGHDN and CDR2 FVKESK. The CDR3 consists of 16 residues. With 0 bases clipped from V and 11 bases from J, the junction kept 10 bases outside the gene matches. In nucleotides, the CDR3 is TGTGCCAGCAGCCAAGATCTAGCGGGGGGGCGAAATGAGCAGTACTTC. As protein: CASSQDLAGGRNEQYF.

This clonotype was found many times. The chain links TRBV18 to TRBJ2-3, with 7 positions matching TRBD1. Germline assignment: CDR1 KGHSH and CDR2 LQKENI. Trimming removed 1 base from V and 5 bases from J; junction bases left unmatched: 12. The length of the CDR3 is 17 residues. CDR3 sequence: CASSPQGQMRGGDTQYF. As DNA, the CDR3 is TGTGCCAGCTCACCACAGGGACAGATGCGAGGTGGAGATACGCAGTATTTT.

The chain has TRBV28 and TRBJ1-6, with a possible D match to TRBD1 (5 bases). The germline V gene encodes CDR1 MDHEN and CDR2 SYDVKM. V was clipped by 7 bases and J by 0 bases, with 10 bases between them. This CDR3 region has 15 residues. The CDR3 DNA sequence: TGTGCCAGCATGATAAGGGGCTCCTATAATTCACCCCTCCACTTT. Translating gives CASMIRGSYNSPLHF.

This clonotype was seen ten or more times. The chain is built from TRBV30 and TRBJ2-7; tentatively, D is TRBD2 (6 bases). CDR1 is GTSNPN, CDR2 SVGIG, per germline (reference sequence). V was cut by 0 bases and J by 7 bases, with 10 bases left in between. This CDR3 is built from 12 residues. The CDR3 coding sequence is TGTGCCTGGAGTGTATCTGGGGGGGAGCAGTACTTC. Amino acid sequence: CAWSVSGGEQYF.

The sample holds many counts of this clonotype. The gene calls are TRBV7-9 and TRBJ1-2; a weak D match, TRBD1 (5 bases). The V gene's germline CDR1 is SEHNR and CDR2 FQNEAQ (reference sequence). The CDR3 consists of 11 residues. Trimming took 5 bases from V and 8 from J, leaving 9 bases between them. CDR3 sequence (DNA): TGTGCCAGCAGCGACCACAGGGGCTACACCTTC. Translated, it gives CASSDHRGYTF. The full variable domain, completed using reference TRBV7-9 and TRBJ1-2, is DTGVSQNPRHKITKRGQNVTFRCDPISEHNRLYWYRQTLGQGPEFLTYFQNEAQLEKSRLLSDRFSAERPKGSFSTLEIQRTEQGDSAMYLCASSDHRGYTFGSGTRLTVV.